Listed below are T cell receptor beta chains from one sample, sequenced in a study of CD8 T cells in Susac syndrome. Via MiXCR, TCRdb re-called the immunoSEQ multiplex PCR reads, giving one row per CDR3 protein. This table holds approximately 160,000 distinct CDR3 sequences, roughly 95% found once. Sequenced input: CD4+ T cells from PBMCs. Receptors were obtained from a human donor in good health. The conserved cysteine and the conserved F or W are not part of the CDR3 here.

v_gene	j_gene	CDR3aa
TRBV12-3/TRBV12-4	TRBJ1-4	ASTPGQGKEKLF
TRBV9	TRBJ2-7	ASSPRASGGISSYEQY
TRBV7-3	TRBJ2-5	ASSTIPGPQETQY
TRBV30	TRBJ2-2	ALDRTNTGELF
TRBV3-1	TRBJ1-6	ASSLGQGDNSPLH
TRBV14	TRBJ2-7	ASSQTEYGEQY
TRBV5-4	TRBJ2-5	ASSLASGGALGKTQY
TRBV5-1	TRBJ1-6	ASSYGYEGRNNSPLH
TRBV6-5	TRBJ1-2	ASSYNSGMGYGYT
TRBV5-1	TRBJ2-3	ASSGGWAAGLTDTQY
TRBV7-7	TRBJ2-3	ASSLAVGRADTQY
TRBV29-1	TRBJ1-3	SVDGGYCSGNTIY
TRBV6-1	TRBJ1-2	ASSEEANYGYT
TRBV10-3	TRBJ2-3	AISEIENTQY
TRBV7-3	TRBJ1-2	ASGSTVAGGYT
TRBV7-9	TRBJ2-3	ASSPSRFSRGLSTDTQY
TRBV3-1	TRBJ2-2	ASSQEFWNTGELF
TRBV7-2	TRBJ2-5	ASSWRDEETQY
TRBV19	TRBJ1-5	ASSVGPRALQPQH
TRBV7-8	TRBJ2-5	ASSLPRQETQY
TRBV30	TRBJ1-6	AWSTTITGSPLH
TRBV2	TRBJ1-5	ASRLTGGNQPQH
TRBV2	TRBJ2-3	ASSARAGSTDTQY
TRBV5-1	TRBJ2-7	ASSLPYAYEQY
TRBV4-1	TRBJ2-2	ASSQDPERNTGELF
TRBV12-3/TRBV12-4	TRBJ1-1	ASSLVEGGTEAF
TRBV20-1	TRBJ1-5	SAKGDSNQPQH
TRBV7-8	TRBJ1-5	ASSLATGSNQPQH
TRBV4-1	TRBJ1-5	ASSQDGAGGVGQPQH
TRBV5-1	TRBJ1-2	ASSLETPNYGYT
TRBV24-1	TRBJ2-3	ATSDAVCTDTQY
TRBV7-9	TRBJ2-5	AGTKGVQETQY
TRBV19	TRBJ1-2	ASSGGVTYGYT